Each of the 7 T cell receptor beta chains below was sequenced from the same sample in a study of T cell responses to AZD1222 COVID-19 vaccine. The method was immunoSEQ multiplex PCR; TCRdb's version includes in-frame clones alone and lacks a portion of them. The sample lists more than 150,000 clones, about 89% occurring once. The specimen was peripheral blood, collected 28 days after the second AZD1222 dose. The receptors here all came from an adult who received the AZD1222 COVID-19 vaccine.

CDR3 loop: CASSFTGGSTDTQYF. DNA of the CDR3: TGTGCCAGCAGCTTCACGGGAGGGAGCACAGATACGCAGTATTTT. The chain is built from TRBV7-9 and TRBJ2-3; 8 bases are a match to TRBD2. The V gene's germline CDR1 is SEHNR and CDR2 FQNEAQ (reference sequence). Unmatched junction bases numbered 2, after V lost 3 bases and J lost 0 bases. CDR3 length: 15 amino acids.

The rearrangement uses TRBV5-1 and TRBJ2-7; D perhaps matches TRBD2 (5 bases). In germline, CDR1 is SGHRS, CDR2 YFSETQ. The CDR3 covers 17 residues. V was trimmed by 2 bases and J by 2 bases, leaving 20 bases between them. The CDR3 nucleotides are TGCGCCAGCAGCTTTTTAGGGTCGCTAGAGGGAGCCTACGAGCAGTACTTC. Amino acids: CASSFLGSLEGAYEQYF.

The genes are TRBV6-5 and TRBJ1-4, with no clear D. This CDR3 spans 16 amino acids. CDR1 MNHEY and CDR2 SVGAGI come from the germline V gene. V was clipped by 2 bases and J by 5 bases, with 15 bases between them. The CDR3 reads CASSYGVTAGNEKLFF. The CDR3 DNA follows: TGTGCCAGCAGTTACGGCGTGACGGCGGGCAATGAAAAACTGTTTTTT.

The chain links TRBV29-1 to TRBJ1-1, with TRBD1 matching 9 bases. This CDR3 has 14 amino acids. The V gene end was trimmed by 6 bases and the J gene end by 7 bases; junction bases not matched to a gene: 12. Per the germline V gene, CDR1 is SQVTM and CDR2 is ANQGSEA. The CDR3 sequence is CSVLTGTGTGEAFF. Written as DNA, the CDR3 is TGCAGCGTCCTGACCGGGACAGGGACTGGTGAAGCTTTCTTT. Using reference TRBV29-1 and TRBJ1-1 for the parts outside the CDR3, the full variable domain is SAVISQKPSRDICQRGTSLTIQCQVDSQVTMMFWYRQQPGQSLTLIATANQGSEATYESGFVIDKFPISRPNLTFSTLTVSNMSPEDSSIYLCSVLTGTGTGEAFFGQGTRLTVV.

DNA of the CDR3: TGTGCCAGCAGTGGCCGGGCCAAGTACTTC. It yields the protein CASSGRAKYF. The chain couples TRBV2 to TRBJ2-5, with D hard to call. This CDR3 spans 10 amino acids. Deletions cut 4 bases from V and 12 bases from J, with 9 bases between. Germline CDR1 and CDR2: SNHLY and FYNNEI.

This clone was recorded once. The chain recombines TRBV10-3 with TRBJ1-1, with 8 bases aligning to TRBD1. V lost 8 bases to trimming and J lost 3 bases; unmatched junction nucleotides: 8. This CDR3 has 14 amino acids. Germline loops: CDR1 ENHRY, CDR2 SYGVKD. DNA for the CDR3: TGTGCCATCTCCCCTCAGGGGGCGGACACTGAAGCTTTCTTT. It yields the protein CAISPQGADTEAFF.

V and J are TRBV7-9 and TRBJ2-5; D is perhaps TRBD1 (6 bases). The CDR3 totals 15 residues. Per the germline V gene, CDR1 is SEHNR and CDR2 is FQNEAQ (reference sequence). V was trimmed by 5 bases and J by 5 bases, leaving 18 bases between them. CDR3: CASSLTGGPRETQYF. The CDR3 DNA sequence: TGTGCCAGCAGCCTAACTGGGGGCCCCCGGGAGACCCAGTACTTC.